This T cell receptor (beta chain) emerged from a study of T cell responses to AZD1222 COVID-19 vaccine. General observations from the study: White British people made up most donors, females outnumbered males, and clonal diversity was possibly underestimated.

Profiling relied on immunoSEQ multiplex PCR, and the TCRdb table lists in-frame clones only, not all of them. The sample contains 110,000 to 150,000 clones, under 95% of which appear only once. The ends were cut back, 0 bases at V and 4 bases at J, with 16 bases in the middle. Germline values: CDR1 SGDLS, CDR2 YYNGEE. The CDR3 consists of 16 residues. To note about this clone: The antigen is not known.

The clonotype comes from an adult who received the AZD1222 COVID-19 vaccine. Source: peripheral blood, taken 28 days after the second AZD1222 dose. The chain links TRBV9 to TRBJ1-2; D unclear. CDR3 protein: CASSVVKGRVGYGYTF. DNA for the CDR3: TGTGCCAGCAGCGTAGTAAAAGGGAGAGTTGGCTATGGCTACACCTTC.